This TCR beta chain stems from a study of Ad26.COV2.S vaccination and SARS-CoV-2 variants. Study-level background: The donor participated in the COV1001 trial, in its Ad26.COV2.S arm.

Libraries were prepared by immunoSEQ multiplex PCR; TCRdb keeps only in-frame clonotypes and omits some of them. This table has some 500,000 clones, about 88% appearing once. From germline, CDR1 is PRHDT and CDR2 FYEKMQ (reference sequence). Trimming stripped 5 bases from V and 3 bases from J, with 11 bases between. The CDR3 totals 14 residues. Treatment indicated: roughly 18 received Ad26.COV2.S at low or high dose, single or two shots; about five received placebo; per-sample allocation not given. The study sampled participants on day 63 after the first vaccine or placebo injection. This clonotype was obtained from a person between 18 and 59 years old who received the Ad26.COV2.S COVID-19 vaccine or a placebo. The chain joins TRBV13 to TRBJ2-4; D gene ambiguous. The sample consisted of peripheral blood, taken in a trial of Ad26.COV2.S vaccine versus placebo. The CDR3 loop reads CASSPRAVKNIQYF. The CDR3 DNA follows: TGTGCCAGCAGCCCTCGCGCGGTCAAAAACATTCAGTACTTC.